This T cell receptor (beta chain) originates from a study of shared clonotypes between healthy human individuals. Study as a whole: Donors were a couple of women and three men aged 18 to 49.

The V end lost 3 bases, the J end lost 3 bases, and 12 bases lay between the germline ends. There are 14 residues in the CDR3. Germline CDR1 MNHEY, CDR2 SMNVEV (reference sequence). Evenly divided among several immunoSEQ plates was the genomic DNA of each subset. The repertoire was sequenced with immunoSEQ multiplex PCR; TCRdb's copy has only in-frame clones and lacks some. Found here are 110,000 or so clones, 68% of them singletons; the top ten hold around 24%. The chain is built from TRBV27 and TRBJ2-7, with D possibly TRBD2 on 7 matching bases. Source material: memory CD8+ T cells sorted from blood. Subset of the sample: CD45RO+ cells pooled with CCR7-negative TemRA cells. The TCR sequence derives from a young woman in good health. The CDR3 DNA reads TGTGCCAGCAGTTTGGGGGGGCCGGGCTACGAGCAGTACTTC. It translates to CASSLGGPGYEQYF.